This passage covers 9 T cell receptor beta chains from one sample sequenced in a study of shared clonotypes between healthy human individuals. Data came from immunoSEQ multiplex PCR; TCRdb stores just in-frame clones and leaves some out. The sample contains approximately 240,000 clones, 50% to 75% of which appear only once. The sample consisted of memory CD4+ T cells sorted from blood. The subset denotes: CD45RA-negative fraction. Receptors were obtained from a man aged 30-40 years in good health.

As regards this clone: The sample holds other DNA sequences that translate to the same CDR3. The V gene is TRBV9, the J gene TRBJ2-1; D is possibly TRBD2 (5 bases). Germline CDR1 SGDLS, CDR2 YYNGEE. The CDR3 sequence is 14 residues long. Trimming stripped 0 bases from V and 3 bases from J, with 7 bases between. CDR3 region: CASSVAGSYNEQFF. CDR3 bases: TGTGCCAGCAGCGTAGCGGGAAGCTACAATGAGCAGTTCTTC.

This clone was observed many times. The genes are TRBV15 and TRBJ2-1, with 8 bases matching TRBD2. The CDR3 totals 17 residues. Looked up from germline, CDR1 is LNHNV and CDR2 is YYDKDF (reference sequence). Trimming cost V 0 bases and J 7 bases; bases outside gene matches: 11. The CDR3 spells CATSRDPTSVRYNEQFF. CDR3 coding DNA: TGTGCCACCAGCAGAGACCCGACTAGCGTTCGGTATAATGAGCAGTTCTTC.

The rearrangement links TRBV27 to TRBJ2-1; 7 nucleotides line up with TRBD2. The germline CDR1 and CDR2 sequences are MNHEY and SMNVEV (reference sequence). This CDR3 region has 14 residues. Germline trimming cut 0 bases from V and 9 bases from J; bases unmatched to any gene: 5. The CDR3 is CASSLSPSGTEQFF. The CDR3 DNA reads TGTGCCAGCAGTTTATCGCCTAGCGGAACTGAGCAGTTCTTC.

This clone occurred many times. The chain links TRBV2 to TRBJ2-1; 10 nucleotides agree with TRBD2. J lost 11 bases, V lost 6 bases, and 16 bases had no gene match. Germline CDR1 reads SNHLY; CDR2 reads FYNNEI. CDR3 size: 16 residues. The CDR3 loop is CASSAGTSVPLPQQFF. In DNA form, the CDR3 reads TGTGCCAGCAGCGCCGGGACTAGCGTCCCTCTGCCTCAGCAGTTCTTC.

This CDR3 reads CASSSDRGSYEQYF. Here the CDR3 DNA reads TGTGCCAGCAGCTCAGACCGGGGGTCCTACGAGCAGTACTTC. This chain joins TRBV7-6 and TRBJ2-7; TRBD2 is a possible D gene (6 bases). Trimming shortened V by 4 bases and J by 1 base, and 11 bases separated the two germline ends. This CDR3 spans 14 amino acids. CDR1 is SGHVS and CDR2 is FNYEAQ in the germline V gene.

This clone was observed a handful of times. The CDR3 loop reads CSAITGEKLFF. CDR3 DNA: TGCAGTGCCATAACAGGGGAAAAACTGTTTTTT. V and J are TRBV20-1 and TRBJ1-4; a possible D gene is TRBD1 (6 bases). From germline, CDR1 is DFQATT and CDR2 SNEGSKA (reference sequence). The CDR3 totals 11 residues. V gave up 6 bases and J gave up 8 bases, with 10 bases separating them.

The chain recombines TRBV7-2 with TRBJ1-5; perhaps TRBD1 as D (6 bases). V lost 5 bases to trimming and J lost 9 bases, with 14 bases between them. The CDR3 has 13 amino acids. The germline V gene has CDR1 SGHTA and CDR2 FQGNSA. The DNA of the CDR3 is TGTGCCAGCAGCCTCAGGGGAAGTACGCCCCAGCATTTT. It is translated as CASSLRGSTPQHF.

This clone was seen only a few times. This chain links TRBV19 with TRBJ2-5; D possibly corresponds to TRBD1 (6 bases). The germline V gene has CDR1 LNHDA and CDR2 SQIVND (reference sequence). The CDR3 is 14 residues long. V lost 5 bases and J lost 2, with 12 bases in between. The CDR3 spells CASSPGHLQETQYF. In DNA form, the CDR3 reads TGTGCCAGTAGTCCGGGACACCTACAAGAGACCCAGTACTTC.

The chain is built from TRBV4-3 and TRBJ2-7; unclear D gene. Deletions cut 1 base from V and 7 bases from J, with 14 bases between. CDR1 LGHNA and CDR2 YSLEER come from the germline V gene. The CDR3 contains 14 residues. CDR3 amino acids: CASSQVAGTVEQYF. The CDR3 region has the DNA TGCGCCAGCAGCCAAGTGGCAGGCACGGTAGAGCAGTACTTC.